This TCR beta chain was identified during a study of blood T cells in healthy people across ages. Whole-study findings and limits: Donor CMV infection status was unknown, possibly confounding age-related changes in expanded clonotypes.

CDR1 and CDR2 from the germline V gene are MNHNS and SASEGT. The CDR3 contains 18 residues. V lost 6 bases and J lost 3; bases outside the gene matches: 17. This clonotype came up a few times. Its target is unknown. Alongside a J-beta primer mix, a sample-barcoded 5' primer served in a second PCR lasting about 7 to 12 cycles. TCRdb analysed the 5' RACE reads with MiXCR anew, one entry per CDR3 protein. The sample carries about 720,000 distinct CDR3 sequences, approximately 22% recorded once. The clonotype comes from a man aged 70 or older in good health. The sequenced material came from blood. The chain couples TRBV6-1 to TRBJ2-1; 7 bases line up with TRBD2. CDR3 amino acids: CASRDHQRGRGNYNEQFF. The CDR3 DNA is TGTGCCAGCAGGGACCACCAAAGAGGGCGGGGGAACTACAATGAGCAGTTCTTC.